The clone carrying this TCR beta chain was picked up many times. What it binds is not known. The sample is drawn from a study of human T cells and chemical hapten exposure. Overall study context: There were per-sample TCR yield variations, arising mainly from small pooled library volume differences.

Stated time point: patch test 1, 2 weeks after DPC sensitization. Sample treatment: therapeutic diphenylcyclopropenone sensitization with weekly scalp DPC. This CDR3 has 15 residues. From germline, CDR1 is KGHSH and CDR2 LQKENI. V was pared by 4 bases and J by 2 bases, with 4 bases of the junction left unmatched. TCRdb passed the RACE reads through MiXCR, listing each CDR3 protein once. This sample has tens of thousands of distinct CDR3 sequences, with around 10% found just once. Findings and limits, study-wide: Once DPC sensitization occurred, TCRs above 1 in 1000 frequency showed no change. Large CDR3 similarity clusters arose significantly more often from expanded TCRs than from controls.

The source was whole blood, collected in connection with sensitization to the hapten diphenylcyclopropenone (DPC). This chain joins TRBV18 and TRBJ2-7; 11 nucleotides match TRBD1. The receptor's source is a woman in her fifties or sixties with alopecia areata. Some clones in this sample may be carry-over from other donors' samples. CDR3 region: CASSQRGQGAYEQYF. The CDR3 nucleotides read TGTGCCAGCTCACAACGGGGACAGGGGGCCTACGAGCAGTACTTC.